These 6 T cell receptor beta chains were all obtained from the same sample, sequenced in a study of CD8+CD57+ T cells in acquired aplastic anemia. Template material for TCR beta VDJ and CDR3 profiling consisted of genomic DNA. TCRdb re-called the reads with MiXCR, one entry per CDR3 protein. The table includes 200,000 to 250,000 distinct CDR3 sequences, 30% to 35% detected once. Sequenced sample: sorted CD4+, CD8+, or CD8+CD57+ T cells (not recorded which) from PBMCs. The receptors derive from a human donor in good health, serving as a control.

A note on this clonotype: A clone one base away is much larger, so this may be a read error. This sequence joins TRBV20-1 and TRBJ1-3; 8 nucleotides agree with TRBD1. Germline V CDR1 and CDR2: DFQATT, SNEGSKA (reference sequence). The CDR3 loop spans 14 amino acids. For the CDR3, the DNA is TGCAGTGTTCAGGGGGCTAAAGGTGGAAACACCTTATATTTT. Translating gives CSVQGAKGGNTLYF.

This clonotype was observed many times. The chain carries TRBV5-1 and TRBJ1-2; 8 bases map to TRBD1. CDR3 length: 14 amino acids. After removal of 4 bases from V and 7 bases from J, the junction contained 9 bases not matched to a gene. Germline CDR1 and CDR2: SGHRS and YFSETQ. As DNA, the CDR3 is TGCGCCAGCAGCATCGCCGGGACAGGACGTGGCTACACCTTC. Translation: CASSIAGTGRGYTF.

As for this clonotype: Since a much larger clone is just one base distant, this may be a read error. The chain recombines TRBV12-3 or TRBV12-4 with TRBJ1-1; 8 bases match TRBD1. The CDR3 runs to 14 residues. The CDR3 sequence is CASSVGDRNTEASF. The DNA for the CDR3 is TGTGCCAGCAGCGTAGGGGACAGGAACACTGAAGCTTCCTTT.

This clonotype was recorded once. The chain joins TRBV7-6 to TRBJ2-7; TRBD1 matches 9 bases. CDR1 SGHVS and CDR2 FNYEAQ come from the germline V gene. The CDR3 length is 14 residues. Trimming cost V 3 bases and J 6 bases; bases outside gene matches: 6. The CDR3 DNA reads as TGTGCCAGCAGCTTGCAGGGACAGGGTATCGAGCAGTACTTC. Protein product: CASSLQGQGIEQYF. Variable domain in full (rest from reference TRBV7-6 and TRBJ2-7): GAGVSQSPRYKVTKRGQDVALRCDPISGHVSLYWYRQALGQGPEFLTYFNYEAQQDKSGLPNDRFSAERPEGSISTLTIQRTEQRDSAMYRCASSLQGQGIEQYFGPGTRLTVT.

This clonotype has just a few counts. This sequence joins TRBV5-4 and TRBJ2-2, with a tentative D call TRBD2 (6 bases). Germline loops: CDR1 SGHNT, CDR2 YYREEE (reference sequence). Trimming shortened V by 0 bases and J by 0 bases, and 6 bases separated the two germline ends. The CDR3 runs 15 residues. In DNA form, the CDR3 reads TGTGCCAGCAGCTTGGGCGGGACGAACACCGGGGAGCTGTTTTTT. This codes for CASSLGGTNTGELFF.

This clonotype came up many times. The CDR3, as DNA: TGCAGTGCTAGAGATCATCCGGGGGAGACCCAGTACTTC. Translation gives CSARDHPGETQYF. The chain has TRBV20-1 and TRBJ2-5, with TRBD2 as a possible D gene (5 bases). Germline V gene data show CDR1 as DFQATT and CDR2 as SNEGSKA (reference sequence). V lost 0 bases and J 5 bases, leaving 10 bases between the germline ends. The CDR3 is 13 residues long.